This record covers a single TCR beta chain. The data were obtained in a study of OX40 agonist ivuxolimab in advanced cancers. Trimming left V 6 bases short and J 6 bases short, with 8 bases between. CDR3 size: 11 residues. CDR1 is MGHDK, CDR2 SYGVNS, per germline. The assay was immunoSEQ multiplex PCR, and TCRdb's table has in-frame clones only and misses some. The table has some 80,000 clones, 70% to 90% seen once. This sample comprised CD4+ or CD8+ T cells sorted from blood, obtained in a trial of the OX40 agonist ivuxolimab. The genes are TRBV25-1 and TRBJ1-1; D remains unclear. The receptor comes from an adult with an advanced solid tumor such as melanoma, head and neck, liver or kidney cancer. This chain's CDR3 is CASSEPPEAFF. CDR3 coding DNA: TGTGCCAGCAGCGAACCCCCTGAAGCTTTCTTT.